Presented here are 18 T cell receptor beta chains from one specimen sequenced in a study of PD-1 blockade in classical Hodgkin lymphoma. All the patients suffered relapse after autologous stem cell transplantation, and brentuximab vedotin exposure differed. Only in-frame clones appear in the TCRdb table, and some are missing; sequencing was by immunoSEQ multiplex PCR. This table has 95,000 to 100,000 clones, 75% to 90% appearing once. The starting material was peripheral blood mononuclear cells (PBMCs), obtained before the second cycle of nivolumab. The source is a human donor with classical Hodgkin lymphoma.

This sequence joins TRBV4-3 and TRBJ1-2, with D uncertain. Germline CDR1 LGHNA, CDR2 YSLEER. This CDR3 is built from 15 residues. Trimming stripped 1 base from V and 0 bases from J, with 9 bases between. The CDR3, as DNA: TGCGCCAGCAGCCAAGGACCAATAACTAACTATGGCTACACCTTC. Translation: CASSQGPITNYGYTF.

The CDR3 DNA reads TGTGCCAGCAGCTTAGTCAGGGGGCGCGACTACGAGCAGTACTTC. It is translated as CASSLVRGRDYEQYF. V is TRBV11-2 and J is TRBJ2-7; 8 positions agree with TRBD1. Germline CDR1 reads SGHAT; CDR2 reads FQNNGV. The V segment lost 1 base and the J segment 3 bases; nucleotides outside the gene matches: 5. The CDR3 is 15 residues long.

The genes are TRBV6-5 and TRBJ2-7; TRBD1 matches 8 bases. V lost 6 bases and J lost 6; bases outside the gene matches: 10. Germline V gene data show CDR1 as MNHEY and CDR2 as SVGAGI. The CDR3 runs 14 residues. CDR3 residues: CASSLGQGSSEQYF. For the CDR3, the DNA is TGTGCCAGCAGCCTCGGACAGGGATCTAGCGAGCAGTACTTC.

This sequence joins TRBV5-6 and TRBJ2-3; D might be TRBD2 (5 bases). This CDR3 region has 16 residues. Trimming took off 1 base at V and 6 bases at J, with 18 bases between the two ends. Germline CDR1 and CDR2: SGHDT and YYEEEE. The CDR3 DNA is TGTGCCAGCAGCTTGACGGTTAGTAGGGCGGGTGATACGCAGTATTTT. This translates into CASSLTVSRAGDTQYF. The variable domain in full, with the rest retrieved from reference TRBV5-6 and TRBJ2-3, is DAGVTQSPTHLIKTRGQQVTLRCSPKSGHDTVSWYQQALGQGPQFIFQYYEEEERQRGNFPDRFSGHQFPNYSSELNVNALLLGDSALYLCASSLTVSRAGDTQYFGPGTRLTVL.

The V call is TRBV7-9, the J call TRBJ1-6; 7 bases fit TRBD1. The CDR3 contains 16 residues. J gave up 7 bases and V 4 bases, and 10 bases lay outside the gene matches. Germline CDR1 reads SEHNR; CDR2 reads FQNEAQ (reference sequence). CDR3 sequence (DNA): TGTGCCAGCAGCTCGCAACAGGGGCTCCTAAATTCACCCCTCCACTTT. Protein: CASSSQQGLLNSPLHF.

This chain links TRBV14 with TRBJ2-1; the D call may be TRBD1 or TRBD2 (5 bases each). In germline, CDR1 is SGHDN, CDR2 FVKESK. The CDR3 is 13 residues long. The V end was cut by 2 bases, the J end by 15 bases, with 17 bases between. The CDR3 spells CASSQNFRTGPFF. The CDR3 nucleotides are TGTGCCAGCAGCCAAAATTTCCGAACGGGACCGTTCTTC.

This chain joins TRBV6-1 and TRBJ2-5; the D gene is possibly TRBD1 (5 bases). The CDR3 sequence is 15 residues long. The V and J ends lost 2 bases and 7 bases respectively, with 17 bases between them. Germline CDR1 reads MNHNS; CDR2 reads SASEGT. The CDR3 region has the DNA TGTGCCAGCAGTGAAATTCAGGGAACTCTCGGGACCCAGTACTTC. This codes for CASSEIQGTLGTQYF.

This sequence joins TRBV6-6 and TRBJ1-2; no firm D call. V was pared by 5 bases and J by 8 bases, with 15 bases between. CDR3 length: 13 amino acids. The germline gives CDR1 MNHNY, CDR2 SVGAGI (reference sequence). CDR3 in amino acids: CASSPRRGGGYTF. The CDR3 DNA sequence: TGTGCCAGCAGTCCCCGACGCGGTGGGGGCTACACCTTC.

This clone occurred a few times. This sequence joins TRBV9 and TRBJ1-5; possibly TRBD1 for D (5 bases). The CDR3 contains 19 residues. V was pared by 0 bases and J by 4 bases, with 23 bases between. Germline lookup yields CDR1 SGDLS and CDR2 YYNGEE. The CDR3 region is CASSVGGREGTGKNQPQHF. CDR3 bases: TGTGCCAGCAGCGTAGGGGGACGGGAAGGGACGGGAAAAAATCAGCCCCAGCATTTT.

The chain uses TRBV10-3 and TRBJ1-2; D perhaps matches TRBD1 (6 bases). Trimming took 3 bases from V and 5 from J, leaving 10 bases between them. The CDR3 is made up of 13 amino acids. Germline CDR1 reads ENHRY; CDR2 reads SYGVKD. In DNA, the CDR3 is TGTGCCATCAGTGATGGCAGGGGTTATGGCTACACCTTC. It encodes CAISDGRGYGYTF.

The chain couples TRBV25-1 to TRBJ2-1, with 10 bases lining up with TRBD2. Trimming cost V 0 bases and J 7 bases; bases outside gene matches: 3. Germline-derived CDR1 and CDR2 are MGHDK and SYGVNS. This CDR3 spans 15 amino acids. The DNA for the CDR3 is TGTGCCAGCAGTGAATATTCACTAGCGGGGAATGAGCAGTTCTTC. Amino acid sequence: CASSEYSLAGNEQFF. Looking up the rest from reference TRBV25-1 and TRBJ2-1 gives the full variable domain: EADIYQTPRYLVIGTGKKITLECSQTMGHDKMYWYQQDPGMELHLIHYSYGVNSTEKGDLSSESTVSRIRTEHFPLTLESARPSHTSQYLCASSEYSLAGNEQFFGPGTRLTVL.

This clone was seen a handful of times. The gene calls are TRBV4-2 and TRBJ2-5, with TRBD2 matching 12 bases. The J segment lost 2 bases and the V segment lost 4 bases, leaving 11 bases of the junction unmatched. Germline values: CDR1 LGHNA, CDR2 YNFKEQ. The CDR3 has 18 residues. In DNA form, the CDR3 reads TGTGCCAGCAGCCCCAGACTAGCGGGGGAAGGGGTTCAAGAGACCCAGTACTTC. Translated, it gives CASSPRLAGEGVQETQYF.

V and J are TRBV7-2 and TRBJ2-5; unclear D gene. The germline V gene encodes CDR1 SGHTA and CDR2 FQGNSA. V lost 1 base, J lost 8 bases, and 8 bases lay in between. The length of the CDR3 is 12 residues. CDR3 loop: CASSLGPVTQYF. CDR3 nucleotides: TGTGCCAGCAGCTTAGGCCCAGTCACCCAGTACTTC.

A remark on this clone: The same CDR3 can be traced to other DNA sequences in this sample. The chain recombines TRBV19 with TRBJ2-6; D unresolved. The CDR3 length is 14 residues. V was shortened by 3 bases and J by 0 bases, with 3 bases between the two germline ends. Germline-derived CDR1 and CDR2 are LNHDA and SQIVND (reference sequence). CDR3 in DNA: TGTGCCAGTAGTATCGGCTCTGGGGCCAACGTCCTGACTTTC. Translating gives CASSIGSGANVLTF.

This chain connects TRBV6-5 to TRBJ1-6, with 7 positions matching TRBD1. Germline V CDR1 and CDR2: MNHEY, SVGAGI. Trimming removed 5 bases from V and 11 bases from J; junction bases left unmatched: 9. The CDR3 has 14 amino acids. CDR3 nucleotide sequence: TGTGCCAGCAGTGTCTTAGAGGGGGCAACACCCCTCCACTTT. This codes for CASSVLEGATPLHF.

CDR3 amino acids: CATSRDRDRAVDTQYF. The CDR3 bases are TGTGCCACCAGCAGAGACCGGGACAGGGCGGTAGATACGCAGTATTTT. The rearrangement uses TRBV15 and TRBJ2-3; 9 positions match TRBD1. The CDR3 sequence is 16 residues long. The germline V gene encodes CDR1 LNHNV and CDR2 YYDKDF (reference sequence). J was trimmed by 5 bases and V by 0 bases; bases with no gene match: 6.

The CDR3, as DNA: TGCGCCAGCAGCTTGGAGGCCTCGGGGGGGACCCAGTACTTC. Translated, it gives CASSLEASGGTQYF. The chain combines TRBV5-1 with TRBJ2-5; 7 bases align to TRBD2. V trimming: 0 bases; J trimming: 7 bases; junction bases outside the gene matches: 6. CDR1 and CDR2 from the germline V gene are SGHRS and YFSETQ. The CDR3 totals 14 residues.

The gene calls are TRBV7-9 and TRBJ1-5, with D unclear. V lost 1 base and J lost 6, with 10 bases in between. Germline CDR1 SEHNR, CDR2 FQNEAQ (reference sequence). The CDR3 is made up of 14 amino acids. Written as DNA, the CDR3 is TGTGCCAGCAGCTTAGGGGATGGGATTCAGCCCCAGCATTTT. As protein: CASSLGDGIQPQHF.